Following are 2 T cell receptor beta chains from one sample sequenced in a study of blood T cell repertoires in COVID-19. Measured with immunoSEQ multiplex PCR; TCRdb has only the in-frame clones, and not every one. The data contain roughly 240,000 clones, more than 65% of them seen just once; the ten biggest clones take up about 2.3%. The sequencing input was peripheral blood. Receptor source: a man aged 35 to 55 who had recovered from COVID-19.

The chain is built from TRBV6-2 or TRBV6-3 and TRBJ2-1; D might be TRBD2 (6 bases). CDR3 size: 15 residues. Germline V CDR1 and CDR2: MNHEY, SVGEGT. The V end was cut by 2 bases, the J end by 8 bases, with 16 bases between. For the CDR3, the DNA is TGTGCCAGCAGTTACGAGCGGCGGGAATACGATGAGCAGTTCTTC. This translates into CASSYERREYDEQFF.

The genes are TRBV5-4 and TRBJ2-2, with a tentative D call TRBD1 (5 bases). The germline CDR1 and CDR2 sequences are SGHNT and YYREEE (reference sequence). V was pared by 4 bases and J by 6 bases, with 16 bases between. The CDR3 covers 15 residues. In DNA, the CDR3 is TGTGCCAGCAGCCCGGATCCAGGGTTTGCCGGGGAGCTGTTTTTT. Its protein is CASSPDPGFAGELFF. The whole variable domain, filled in from reference TRBV5-4 and TRBJ2-2, reads ETGVTQSPTHLIKTRGQQVTLRCSSQSGHNTVSWYQQALGQGPQFIFQYYREEENGRGNFPPRFSGLQFPNYSSELNVNALELDDSALYLCASSPDPGFAGELFFGEGSRLTVL.